This TCR beta chain came from a study of tumour-infiltrating T cells in Burkitt lymphoma. At the level of the study: Patients covered every epidemiological subtype of Burkitt lymphoma. Repertoire clonality predicted overall and progression-free survival.

Of note for this clone: The antigen is unknown.

This CDR3 spans 14 amino acids. Germline CDR1 is WNHNN and CDR2 is SYGVQD (reference sequence). V was shortened by 8 bases and J by 1 base, with 13 bases between the two germline ends. Study-level results: Public clonotypes, several, appeared across numerous Burkitt lymphoma patients.

Libraries were prepared by immunoSEQ multiplex PCR; TCRdb keeps only in-frame clonotypes and omits some of them. The sample records tens of thousands of clones, less than 35% being singletons. This TCR was sampled from a human donor with Burkitt lymphoma. The sample taken for sequencing was tumor tissue. V and J are TRBV10-1 and TRBJ2-3; D possibly uses TRBD1 or TRBD2 (6 bases each). CDR3 sequence (DNA): TGCGCCAGCGGGTGGGGGGCGGGCACAGATACGCAGTATTTT. Protein product: CASGWGAGTDTQYF.